The present T cell receptor (beta chain) was sequenced within a study of cytomegalovirus exposure and HLA in healthy donors. The CDR3 loop spans 15 amino acids. Trimming removed 5 bases at V and 0 bases at J, with 11 bases between. CDR1 SGHAT and CDR2 FQNNGV come from the germline V gene. The PCR made use of 60 Vbeta and 13 Jbeta primers. Clones were read by immunoSEQ multiplex PCR, and TCRdb kept only the in-frame ones, dropping some. The sample holds 100,000 to 150,000 clones, about 85% seen once. This clone appeared a single time. The V and J genes are TRBV11-2 and TRBJ1-3; D possibly corresponds to TRBD1 (6 bases). The sequenced material came from PBMCs. This receptor was identified in a boy under 18 in good health and CMV-seronegative. This CDR3 reads CASSPGTYSGNTIYF. CDR3 sequence (DNA): TGTGCCAGCAGCCCGGGGACATACTCTGGAAACACCATATATTTT.